This TCR beta chain was profiled in a study of regulatory T cells in long-lasting Graves disease (dated by TCRdb to the early 2020s). For the study in its entirety: Patients with newly diagnosed Graves' disease had been on antithyroid drugs for under 3 months. TCR sequencing covered 13 persistent and around 20 newly diagnosed Graves' disease patients, around 33 samples in total. Persistent Graves' disease patients were compared with newly diagnosed Graves' disease patients by peripheral blood TCR sequencing and RNA sequencing. The study was registered as a clinical trial and conducted in China. The paper as a whole reports these results and caveats: The authors acknowledged the small sample size as a limitation that may reduce accuracy. Persistent Graves' disease patients showed lower TCR Shannon entropy and fewer highly expanded clones than newly diagnosed patients, suggesting clonal expansion. Sequencing and analysis were limited to the TCR beta chain. More public clonotypes were shared among persistent patients (under 3,000) than among newly diagnosed patients (over 900). Because the primary lesion, thyroid tissue, could not be accessed, the study looked at peripheral blood alone. TRBV28, TRBJ1-2 and TRBJ2-5 were preferentially used in persistent disease, while TRBV20-1 and TRBJ2-1 were favored in newly diagnosed disease.

This clonotype was counted ten times or more. The antigen it recognizes is unknown. The junction differs from germline at one of its ends, possibly a read error. The CDR3 sequence holds 13 residues, the cysteine and phenylalanine included. This entry keeps only the CDR3 DNA: 39 bases, framed from base 1. CDR1 and CDR2 were assigned from the germline V gene (reference sequence) as LNHDA and SQIVND. Interpreted using the paper, the time point label stands for: newly diagnosed GD, antithyroid drugs for less than 3 months. For both TCR sequencing and RNA sequencing, RNA was extracted from PBMCs in TRIzol. Graves' disease was diagnosed according to American Thyroid Association guidelines. The patients came from an endocrinology department in Xi'an, China. From each patient, around 9 milliliters of peripheral blood was collected into an EDTA anticoagulant tube. Ficoll Paque Plus density gradient separation was used to isolate PBMCs, and no additional T cell sorting was done. An Agilent 2100 Bioanalyzer and agarose gel were used to check RNA quality, and a NanoDrop 2000 was used to measure RNA concentration.

Library preparation employed multiplex PCR. Sequenced on an Illumina HiSeq 4000. TCR beta libraries were built with iRepertoire HTBI primers and Arm-PCR amplification of CDR3 regions. Gel purification was performed on PCR products prior to sequencing. The authors' pipeline ran thus. Across samples, about 63 TRBV and 13 to 15 TRBJ segments were identified and used for gene usage analysis of CDR3 amino acid clonotypes. Filtered high-quality paired reads were merged into contigs using COPE and FqMerger. BLAST was used to align contigs to the IMGT TRBV, TRBD and TRBJ reference genes, and CDR3 was defined following IMGT. Clonotypes above 0.1% frequency were classified as highly expanded clones. Shannon entropy served as the measure of repertoire diversity, while the Gini coefficient captured V-J evenness. Clonotypes shared by more than one individual were considered public. The public reads were reanalyzed by TCRdb: fastp trimming at Q25, MiXCR alignment, in-frame beta chains only. Records with the same CDR3 protein are collapsed into one entry carrying the most frequent genes and DNA. The V and J calls and clone size are TCRdb's, not the authors'. This sample lists roughly 220,000 distinct CDR3 sequences; about 16% were detected once. 22% of the sample is in the top ten clones.

The sequenced sample was peripheral blood mononuclear cells (PBMCs), obtained at new diagnosis, from a patient treated with antithyroid drugs. This receptor was identified in a female donor with Graves disease. In this chain, TRBV19 is recombined with TRBJ1-5, with TRBD1 identical over 8 junction bases. In nucleotides, the sequence is TGTGCCAGCAGTAGGACAGGGATCCAGCCCCAGCATTTT. Its amino acids are CASSRTGIQPQHF. The reference TRBV19 and TRBJ1-5 proteins fill in what lies around the CDR3, so the full variable domain reads DGGITQSPKYLFRKEGQNVTLSCEQNLNHDAMYWYRQDPGQGLRLIYYSQIVNDFQKGDIAEGYSVSREKKESFPLTVTSAQKNPTAFYLCASSRTGIQPQHFGDGTRLSIL.